Listed below are T cell receptor beta chains from one sample, sequenced in a study of shared clonotypes between healthy human individuals. The table came from immunoSEQ multiplex PCR; TCRdb's copy has only in-frame clones and leaves some out. The data hold about 2.4 million clones, with over 85% observed a single time. Material for sequencing was naive CD4+ T cells from PBMCs. These receptor sequences come from a man aged 18-30 years in good health. Some clones in this sample may be carry-over from other donors' samples. Both conserved end residues are part of each CDR3. D genes are given only for firm matches. Clone sizes are given selectively: once, few, many, or a class where the clone is expanded.

clone_size	d_call	v_call	j_call	cdr3_nt	cdr3_aa
.	.	TRBV18	TRBJ1-1	TGTGCCAGCTCACCGAATACACCTAACACTGAAGCTTTCTTT	CASSPNTPNTEAFF
.	TRBD2	TRBV29-1	TRBJ2-5	TGCAGCGTGCGGGGGGGTAAGGGGTTCGGAGGAGAGACCCAGTACTTC	CSVRGGKGFGGETQYF
.	TRBD1	TRBV5-1	TRBJ2-7	TGCGCCAGCAGCTTGGCCTTGACAGGGAGATCCTACGAGCAGTACTTC	CASSLALTGRSYEQYF
.	TRBD1	TRBV27	TRBJ2-7	TGTGCCAGCAGTCCGACGGACAGGGGGTCTTACGAGCAGTACTTC	CASSPTDRGSYEQYF
.	.	TRBV4-3	TRBJ2-3	TGCGCCAGCAGCCAAGAGGGTGACACAGATACGCAGTATTTT	CASSQEGDTDTQYF
.	.	TRBV28	TRBJ2-7	TGTGCCAGCAGTTTATTCCGCCCCTCGCCGGTAATGGAGGCAAGGAGGTACGAGCAGTACTTC	CASSLFRPSPVMEARRYEQYF
.	.	TRBV7-3	TRBJ2-7	TGTGCCAGCAGTCCCGGGGCAGCATCCTACGAGCAGTACTTC	CASSPGAASYEQYF
.	.	TRBV7-8	TRBJ2-3	TGTGCCAGCAGCCATCAGGAGTGGTTAGATACGCAGTATTTT	CASSHQEWLDTQYF
once	TRBD2	TRBV10-3	TRBJ2-2	TGTGCCATCAGTGAGCCTAGCGGGAGCACCGGGGAGCTGTTTTTT	CAISEPSGSTGELFF
once	.	TRBV30	TRBJ2-6	TGTGCCTGGAGTGCCCCCCACAGCCAAGGTGCCAACGTCCTGACTTTC	CAWSAPHSQGANVLTF
few	.	TRBV11-2	TRBJ1-2	TGTGCCAGCAGCCTAGACAGGACATCTAACTATGGCTACACCTTC	CASSLDRTSNYGYTF
.	.	TRBV7-2	TRBJ2-7	TGTGCCAGCGCTTCCCCATTAGTTGAGCAGTACTTC	CASASPLVEQYF
once	.	TRBV28	TRBJ1-2	TGTGCCAGCAGTTTTGATAGTAAAGGGAGTAGAGCTAACTATGGCTACACCTTC	CASSFDSKGSRANYGYTF
.	TRBD2	TRBV7-2	TRBJ2-3	TGTGCCAGCAGCTCGGGTCAAGCGGGAGGGCGAACAGATACGCAGTATTTT	CASSSGQAGGRTDTQYF
.	.	TRBV11-3	TRBJ2-1	TGTGCCAGCAGCTTTACGGGAAATGAGCAGTTCTTC	CASSFTGNEQFF
.	.	TRBV5-1	TRBJ1-3	TGCGCCAGCAGCCCGGACAGTGCTGGAAACACCATATATTTT	CASSPDSAGNTIYF
.	TRBD1	TRBV28	TRBJ2-7	TGTGCCAGCAATACGGGACAGACCTACGAGCAGTACTTC	CASNTGQTYEQYF
.	.	TRBV29-1	TRBJ2-3	TGCAGCGTTGACCCCCGGCGGGATACGCAGTATTTT	CSVDPRRDTQYF
.	TRBD1	TRBV19	TRBJ2-7	TGTGCCAGTAGTATGGCCGGGACAGGGGCCTACGAGCAGTACTTC	CASSMAGTGAYEQYF
.	TRBD1	TRBV2	TRBJ2-7	TGTGCCAGCAGTGCCGGACAGGGGGCGGCGTACGAGCAGTACTTC	CASSAGQGAAYEQYF
.	TRBD2	TRBV19	TRBJ2-1	TGTGCCACGGGTAAAAGGACTAGCGGGACCCACAATGAGCAGTTCTTC	CATGKRTSGTHNEQFF
once	TRBD2	TRBV7-2	TRBJ2-3	TGTGCCAGCAGCTTAGTCCCTAGACTAGCGGGAGTGGGAGATACGCAGTATTTT	CASSLVPRLAGVGDTQYF
.	TRBD2	TRBV11-3	TRBJ2-2	TGTGCCAGCAGCTTAGATTCGGGCGGGACTAGATACACCGGGGAGCTGTTTTTT	CASSLDSGGTRYTGELFF
.	.	TRBV6-5	TRBJ1-5	TGTGCCAGCAGTTCGAATGACAGGTATCAGCCCCAGCATTTT	CASSSNDRYQPQHF
.	.	TRBV4-1	TRBJ2-5	TGCGCCAGCAGCCAAACCGGACTACAAGAGACCCAGTACTTC	CASSQTGLQETQYF
.	TRBD2	TRBV18	TRBJ2-2	TGTGCCAGCTCACCAAAAGCGGGATTAAACACCGGGGAGCTGTTTTTT	CASSPKAGLNTGELFF
.	TRBD2	TRBV4-1	TRBJ2-7	TGCGCCAGCAGCCAACTAGCGGTATCCTACGAGCAGTACTTC	CASSQLAVSYEQYF
.	TRBD2	TRBV7-2	TRBJ2-3	TGTGCCAGCAGCGCTACCAGGACTAGCGGGAGTGGGGATACGCAGTATTTT	CASSATRTSGSGDTQYF
.	.	TRBV2	TRBJ1-5	TGTGCCAGCAGTTCGGCAGAATATAGCAATCAGCCCCAGCATTTT	CASSSAEYSNQPQHF
.	TRBD1	TRBV28	TRBJ1-3	TGTGCCAGCAGGATACAGGGGGCGCGGGGAAACACCATATATTTT	CASRIQGARGNTIYF
.	.	TRBV29-1	TRBJ2-2	TGCAGCGTTGTTTTTTTTACTAGCCCGAACACCGGGGAGCTGTTTTTT	CSVVFFTSPNTGELFF
.	.	TRBV28	TRBJ2-3	TGTGCCAGCAGTTTGGCGCAAAAGGAGTATTTT	CASSLAQKEYF
.	.	TRBV29-1	TRBJ2-2	TGCAGCGTTGACCGACAGACCGGGGAGCTGTTTTTT	CSVDRQTGELFF
.	.	TRBV30	TRBJ1-5	TGTGCCTGGAGTTCAGATAGCAATCAGCCCCAGCATTTT	CAWSSDSNQPQHF
few	.	TRBV10-1	TRBJ1-2	TGCGCCAGCAGTCCACAGGGAGGCGATTATGGCTACACCTTC	CASSPQGGDYGYTF
.	.	TRBV5-1	TRBJ1-2	TGCGCCAGCAGCAGAGACAGCTATGGCTACACCTTC	CASSRDSYGYTF
.	TRBD1	TRBV7-9	TRBJ2-5	TGTGCCAGCAGCTTAGAGGGCCGGACAGGGCACCAAGAGACCCAGTACTTC	CASSLEGRTGHQETQYF
.	.	TRBV7-3	TRBJ2-1	TGTGCCAGCAGCTTCGTAGGAAATGAGCAGTTCTTC	CASSFVGNEQFF
.	.	TRBV7-9	TRBJ1-6	TGTGCCAGCAGCTTAAGGGAAGGGAATTCACCCCTCCACTTT	CASSLREGNSPLHF
.	.	TRBV18	TRBJ1-1	TGTGCCAGCTCACCATTAGAATTATACACTGAAGCTTTCTTT	CASSPLELYTEAFF
.	TRBD2	TRBV29-1	TRBJ2-3	TGCAGCGTGAGCCCGACTAGCGGGAGAGCAGATACGCAGTATTTT	CSVSPTSGRADTQYF